This section outlines one T cell receptor (beta chain) sequence together with its context. The sample originates from a study of T-cell reconstitution after alpha-beta-depleted transplantation in children. Unique molecular identifiers were incorporated into the prepared TCRbeta library. Via MiXCR, TCRdb re-called the PCR reads, giving one row per CDR3 protein. This table holds over 550,000 distinct CDR3 sequences, roughly a tenth found once. This CDR3 region has 16 residues. With 7 bases clipped from V and 3 bases from J, the junction kept 12 bases outside the gene matches. Germline V gives CDR1 SGHRS, CDR2 YFSETQ.

The receptor was derived from a human donor who donated a stem cell graft to a child with acute myeloid leukemia. V and J are TRBV5-1 and TRBJ2-3; 9 bases map to TRBD2. The specimen comprised PBMCs from the stem cell graft donor, sampled from the stem cell graft. The CDR3 spells CASRPLAGVSTDTQYF. The CDR3 DNA reads as TGCGCCAGCCGGCCTTTAGCGGGAGTGAGTACAGATACGCAGTATTTT.